The rows below give T cell receptor beta chains drawn from one sample of a study of T cell responses to AZD1222 COVID-19 vaccine. Data came from immunoSEQ multiplex PCR; TCRdb stores just in-frame clones and leaves some out. The sample consists of about 110,000 clones, about 86% of them appearing once. The sample consisted of peripheral blood, taken on day 0 of AZD1222 vaccination. The receptors originated from an adult in good health. Both conserved end residues are part of each CDR3. Each record gives: CDR3 length, J gene, clone size, D gene, V gene, CDR3 DNA, CDR3 protein. The D gene is left open where the match is weak. Clone size is given for some rows only: seen once, a few or many times, or a class if the clone is expanded.

15,TRBJ2-5,.,.,TRBV18,TGTGCCAGCTCACCGGTGATGGCGGCCCAAGAGACCCAGTACTTC,CASSPVMAAQETQYF
14,TRBJ2-7,.,TRBD1,TRBV10-3,TGTGCCATCAAATCGGGACAGGGTCGTTACGAGCAGTACTTC,CAIKSGQGRYEQYF
13,TRBJ2-7,.,.,TRBV7-8,TGTGCCAGCAGCTTATTTGTGAATTACGAGCAGTACTTC,CASSLFVNYEQYF
16,TRBJ2-2,.,TRBD2,TRBV4-2,TGTGCCAGCAGCCAAGCAACGGGAGGGGACACCGGGGAGCTGTTTTTT,CASSQATGGDTGELFF
16,TRBJ1-5,.,.,TRBV6-6,TGTGCCAGCAGCCCCGCGGGGGGCTATAGCAATCAGCCCCAGCATTTT,CASSPAGGYSNQPQHF
13,TRBJ1-5,once,TRBD1,TRBV12-3/TRBV12-4,TGTGCCAGCAGTGGACAGGGCTATCAGCCCCAGCATTTT,CASSGQGYQPQHF
18,TRBJ2-1,.,TRBD1,TRBV6-2/TRBV6-3,TGTGCCAGCAGTCCCGGGACAGGGGGCCGAGGGACCTACAATGAGCAGTTCTTC,CASSPGTGGRGTYNEQFF
11,TRBJ2-3,once,.,TRBV6-6,TGTGCCAGCACCTCGACAGATACGCAGTATTTT,CASTSTDTQYF
16,TRBJ1-3,.,.,TRBV24-1,TGTGCCACCAGTGACCACACAGCGACCTCTGGAAACACCATATATTTT,CATSDHTATSGNTIYF
13,TRBJ2-5,.,.,TRBV5-4,TGTGCCAGCAGCTTGCAGGACCAAGAGACCCAGTACTTC,CASSLQDQETQYF
14,TRBJ1-1,.,.,TRBV19,TGTGCCAGTAGCCCAATTAACGGGGGTACTGAAGCTTTCTTT,CASSPINGGTEAFF
16,TRBJ2-4,.,.,TRBV3-1/TRBV3-2,TGTGCCAGCAGCCAAAGGACGGGGCTTGACAAAAACATTCAGTACTTC,CASSQRTGLDKNIQYF
15,TRBJ2-1,once,TRBD2,TRBV11-2,TGTGCCAGCAGCTTAACACTAGCGGACTACAATGAGCAGTTCTTC,CASSLTLADYNEQFF
16,TRBJ2-7,.,.,TRBV10-1,TGCGCCAGCAGTGGGGGGGAGCGAGAGACAAGGTACGAGCAGTACTTC,CASSGGERETRYEQYF
13,TRBJ1-2,.,.,TRBV25-1,TGTGCCAGCAGGATGGACGGAAGATATGGCTACACCTTC,CASRMDGRYGYTF
15,TRBJ2-1,medium-sized,.,TRBV4-3,TGCGCCAGCAGCCAAGATAGGGGGGTCTACAATGAGCAGTTCTTC,CASSQDRGVYNEQFF
14,TRBJ2-5,once,.,TRBV18,TGTGCCAGCTCACCACCAGGGAACCAAGAGACCCAGTACTTC,CASSPPGNQETQYF
15,TRBJ1-4,.,TRBD1,TRBV7-7,TGTGCTAGCAGCCCCACAGGGGGGACAGGTGAAAAACTGTTTTTT,CASSPTGGTGEKLFF
15,TRBJ2-1,.,TRBD2,TRBV7-3,TGTGCCAGCAGCTTAGCTACTAGCGGATACAATGAGCAGTTCTTC,CASSLATSGYNEQFF
16,TRBJ1-3,.,TRBD1,TRBV28,TGTGCCAGCGCTCAAGGGGGCAGGGCCACTGGAAACACCATATATTTT,CASAQGGRATGNTIYF
11,TRBJ1-3,.,.,TRBV7-9,TGTGCCAGCAGCTGGGGAAACACCATATATTTT,CASSWGNTIYF
13,TRBJ1-2,.,.,TRBV12-3/TRBV12-4,TGTGCCAGCAGTTTATCAGGGCTGGGTGGCTACACCTTC,CASSLSGLGGYTF
15,TRBJ1-2,.,.,TRBV19,TGTGCCAGTAGTATAGATCGTGGGGTGTCGGATGGCTACACCTTC,CASSIDRGVSDGYTF
15,TRBJ2-7,.,.,TRBV5-1,TGCGCCAGCAGCTTGACCGGGGAGCCCGCCTACGAGCAGTACTTC,CASSLTGEPAYEQYF
14,TRBJ1-1,.,.,TRBV6-5,TGTGCCAGCAGCTCCTGGGGGGCCGGGACTGAAGCTTTCTTT,CASSSWGAGTEAFF
15,TRBJ2-7,.,.,TRBV6-5,TGTGCCAGCAGTCCCCCTCTGGGGGGAACCTACGAGCAGTACTTC,CASSPPLGGTYEQYF
16,TRBJ1-1,.,.,TRBV4-1,TGCGCCAGCAGCCAAGATTCGAACAGGCCAGGCACTGAAGCTTTCTTT,CASSQDSNRPGTEAFF
17,TRBJ2-3,.,TRBD2,TRBV18,TGTGCCAGCTCACCAGTGACTAGCGGGAGAGTCGGGGATACGCAGTATTTT,CASSPVTSGRVGDTQYF
17,TRBJ1-3,.,TRBD1,TRBV3-1/TRBV3-2,TGTGCCAGCAGCCTATGGACAGGGGCGAACTCTGGAAACACCATATATTTT,CASSLWTGANSGNTIYF
13,TRBJ1-6,.,.,TRBV19,TGTGCCAGTGGGGACCGAAGCAATTCACCCCTCCACTTT,CASGDRSNSPLHF
15,TRBJ1-2,.,.,TRBV5-5,TGTGCCAGCAGCTCTGCCTTGGCGTCTATAGAGGGCTACACCTTC,CASSSALASIEGYTF
14,TRBJ2-2,.,.,TRBV6-5,TGTGCCAGCAGCGGGACCCTAACACCCGGGGAGCTGTTTTTT,CASSGTLTPGELFF